A single sample gave rise to the 9 T cell receptor beta chains below, sequenced in a study of shared clonotypes between healthy human individuals. Sequencing was performed with immunoSEQ multiplex PCR; in TCRdb, only in-frame clones are kept and a portion is missing. The sample has 600,000 to 750,000 clones, roughly 91% seen once. Input material: memory CD8+ T cells from PBMCs. Indicated subset: CD45RO+ cells pooled with CCR7-negative TemRA cells. The receptors were sampled from a man between 18 and 35 years old in good health. Some clones in this sample may be carry-over from other donors' samples.

The rearrangement links TRBV13 to TRBJ2-7; tentatively, D is TRBD1 (6 bases). The CDR3 loop spans 15 amino acids. Per germline, CDR1 PRHDT and CDR2 FYEKMQ (reference sequence). Trimming took 5 bases from V and 3 from J, leaving 17 bases between them. The CDR3 reads CASSPWEGRGYEQYF. CDR3 nucleotides: TGTGCCAGCAGCCCATGGGAAGGCAGGGGCTACGAGCAGTACTTC.

The J gene is TRBJ2-5, the V gene TRBV11-1; D perhaps matches TRBD2 (6 bases). From germline, CDR1 is SGHAT and CDR2 FQDESV (reference sequence). The CDR3 is 12 amino acids. V shed 6 bases and J shed 3 bases, with 8 bases lying between them. CDR3 DNA: TGTGCCAGCAGTCGGAGGGAAGAGACCCAGTACTTC. Its protein is CASSRREETQYF.

In regard to this clone: The sample holds other DNA sequences that translate to the same CDR3. The CDR3 here is CASSTNQPQHF. The CDR3 coding sequence is TGTGCCAGCAGCACTAATCAGCCCCAGCATTTT. The genes are TRBV28 and TRBJ1-5; D remains ambiguous. In germline, CDR1 is MDHEN, CDR2 SYDVKM. Trimming took 6 bases from V and 4 from J, leaving 4 bases between them. CDR3 length equals 11 residues.

This clone came up a few times. CDR3 bases: TGTGCCAGCAGTTCCCCCTTAAGCAACAATGAGCAGTTCTTC. It translates to CASSSPLSNNEQFF. The genes are TRBV27 and TRBJ2-1; D call uncertain. The V and J ends lost 4 bases and 5 bases respectively, with 12 bases between them. CDR3 length: 14 amino acids. From germline, CDR1 is MNHEY and CDR2 SMNVEV (reference sequence).

This clone was seen just once. This rearrangement joins TRBV6-5 to TRBJ2-7, with TRBD1 identical over 8 bases. CDR1 and CDR2 from the germline V gene are MNHEY and SVGAGI. The CDR3 length is 15 residues. V shed 7 bases and J 0 bases; nucleotides not matched to a gene: 8. CDR3 protein: CASTQRQGLSYEQYF. CDR3 DNA: TGTGCCAGCACCCAACGACAGGGGCTCTCCTACGAGCAGTACTTC.

This chain joins TRBV9 and TRBJ2-1; no clear D. V lost 1 base and J lost 9, with 14 bases in between. Germline V gene sequence: CDR1 SGDLS, CDR2 YYNGEE. This CDR3 has 14 residues. The chain's CDR3 is CASSVRSAGGEQFF. Here the CDR3 DNA reads TGTGCCAGCAGCGTACGGTCTGCCGGCGGTGAGCAGTTCTTC.

In its sample, this clone was seen once. V usage is TRBV4-1 and J usage is TRBJ1-5; D gene ambiguous. The V gene lost 5 bases and the J gene lost 4 bases, with 9 bases spanning the gap. Per germline, CDR1 MGHRA and CDR2 YSYEKL. CDR3 length: 13 residues. The CDR3 nucleotides are TGCGCCAGCAGCGATAGAGGGAATCAGCCCCAGCATTTT. Translation: CASSDRGNQPQHF.

The V call is TRBV27, the J call TRBJ2-1, with D tentatively TRBD1 (6 bases). The V end was cut by 6 bases, the J end by 7 bases, with 7 bases between. Per the germline V gene, CDR1 is MNHEY and CDR2 is SMNVEV (reference sequence). This CDR3 has 11 amino acids. The CDR3 region has the DNA TGTGCCAGCAGAAGGGGGAATGAGCAGTTCTTC. Translation gives CASRRGNEQFF.

The chain uses TRBV28 and TRBJ1-5, with D possibly matching TRBD1 (6 bases). V shed 4 bases and J shed 4 bases, with 11 bases lying between them. This CDR3 comprises 14 residues. Germline V lookup: CDR1 MDHEN, CDR2 SYDVKM. The DNA of the CDR3 is TGTGCCAGCAGTTCTATCAGGGGAAATCAGCCCCAGCATTTT. Translating gives CASSSIRGNQPQHF.